This T cell receptor beta chain was recovered during a study of blood T cell repertoires in COVID-19. Study summary: The samples span acute and convalescent COVID-19 from the United States, Italy and Spain.

CDR1 and CDR2 (germline): MNHEY, SVGAGI. Trimming stripped 4 bases from V and 7 bases from J, with 13 bases between. The CDR3 length is 14 residues. Sequencing was performed with immunoSEQ multiplex PCR; in TCRdb, only in-frame clones are kept and a portion is missing. Altogether 300,000 to 450,000 clones are present, 70% to 90% being singletons, with the ten largest covering less than 3.5%. What was sequenced was peripheral blood. The TCR was taken from a woman aged 25 to 45 with COVID-19, enrolled during active disease. V usage is TRBV6-5 and J usage is TRBJ2-2, with a weak D call TRBD1 (6 bases). The CDR3 coding sequence is TGTGCCAGCAGTTTTTTACAGGGATACGGGGAGCTGTTTTTT. Protein product: CASSFLQGYGELFF.